One and the same sample provided the 24 T cell receptor beta chains below, sequenced in a study of blood T cell repertoires in COVID-19. The data were produced by immunoSEQ multiplex PCR, yet TCRdb's version contains in-frame clones alone and is incomplete. The data show some 200,000 clones, around 80% seen once. The specimen was peripheral blood. These receptors were collected from a human donor with acute or convalescent COVID-19. The donor label of this sample is uncertain.

The chain uses TRBV5-1 and TRBJ2-1; D perhaps matches TRBD2 (5 bases). Germline V gene data show CDR1 as SGHRS and CDR2 as YFSETQ. This CDR3 is 15 amino acids long. V shed 0 bases and J shed 6 bases, with 13 bases lying between them. DNA for the CDR3: TGCGCCAGCAGCTTGGTAGGGAGTGGAGGCAATGAGCAGTTCTTC. Its protein product is CASSLVGSGGNEQFF.

This chain joins TRBV24-1 and TRBJ2-1; 7 positions match TRBD2. The CDR3 is made up of 15 amino acids. The J segment lost 6 bases and the V segment lost 3 bases, leaving 7 bases of the junction unmatched. CDR1 is KGHDR, CDR2 SFDVKD, per germline. CDR3 amino acids: CATSDKGAGINEQFF. The DNA of the CDR3 is TGTGCCACCAGTGATAAAGGAGCGGGGATCAATGAGCAGTTCTTC.

This chain joins TRBV10-2 and TRBJ2-5; 9 bases agree with TRBD2. Germline V lookup: CDR1 WSHSY, CDR2 SAAADI. The CDR3 runs to 14 residues. V lost 4 bases to trimming and J lost 5 bases; unmatched junction nucleotides: 5. The CDR3 loop reads CASSVIAGVETQYF. CDR3 DNA sequence: TGCGCCAGCAGTGTGATAGCGGGAGTCGAGACCCAGTACTTC.

In DNA form, the CDR3 reads TGTGCCTGGAGTGTACCAGCGGGAGGTGTTTCAGAGACCCAGTACTTC. It is translated as CAWSVPAGGVSETQYF. The chain uses TRBV30 and TRBJ2-5; 9 nucleotides match TRBD2. Germline values: CDR1 GTSNPN, CDR2 SVGIG (reference sequence). This CDR3 is built from 16 residues. Unmatched junction bases numbered 9, after V lost 0 bases and J lost 4 bases.

The chain uses TRBV5-8 and TRBJ2-3; 10 nucleotides align to TRBD2. V trimming: 1 base; J trimming: 2 bases; junction bases outside the gene matches: 1. The CDR3 sequence is 15 residues long. Germline CDR1 SGHTS, CDR2 YDEGEE. The CDR3 nucleotides read TGTGCCAGCAGCTTGAGCGGGAGGGCCACAGATACGCAGTATTTT. Translated: CASSLSGRATDTQYF.

J is TRBJ1-2 and V is TRBV5-1; 9 positions match TRBD1. Unmatched junction bases numbered 8, after V lost 4 bases and J lost 4 bases. Germline CDR1 reads SGHRS; CDR2 reads YFSETQ. The CDR3 spans 15 residues. In DNA, the CDR3 is TGCGCCAGCAGCCCCAGGACAGGGGAGGGCTATGGCTACACCTTC. Encoded protein: CASSPRTGEGYGYTF. Filled out from reference TRBV5-1 and TRBJ1-2, the complete variable domain reads KAGVTQTPRYLIKTRGQQVTLSCSPISGHRSVSWYQQTPGQGLQFLFEYFSETQRNKGNFPGRFSGRQFSNSRSEMNVSTLELGDSALYLCASSPRTGEGYGYTFGSGTRLTVV.

J is TRBJ2-5 and V is TRBV7-9, with 7 bases identical to TRBD1. The junction had 5 bases not matched to a gene; V was cut back by 3 bases and J by 4 bases. Germline CDR1 reads SEHNR; CDR2 reads FQNEAQ (reference sequence). The CDR3 has 14 residues. CDR3 residues: CASSFTGVGETQYF. Here the CDR3 DNA reads TGTGCCAGCAGCTTCACAGGGGTGGGAGAGACCCAGTACTTC.

The rearrangement joins TRBV27 to TRBJ2-7; 8 positions match TRBD2. This CDR3 contains 16 residues. Trimming at V came to 4 bases and at J to 1 base, leaving 9 bases not matched to a gene. Germline CDR1 and CDR2: MNHEY and SMNVEV (reference sequence). CDR3 region: CASSSPPGLGSYEQYF. Here the CDR3 DNA reads TGTGCCAGCAGTTCCCCGCCGGGACTAGGGTCCTACGAGCAGTACTTC.

This clone was recorded only once. This chain uses TRBV4-3 with TRBJ1-5; D might be TRBD1 (6 bases). This CDR3 is built from 19 residues. Trimming pared 0 bases from V and 0 bases from J, leaving 18 bases between. Germline assignment: CDR1 LGHNA and CDR2 YSLEER. CDR3 DNA sequence: TGCGCCAGCAGCCAAGATTTACCACTGGGACACTATAGCAATCAGCCCCAGCATTTT. Translating it yields CASSQDLPLGHYSNQPQHF.

The genes are TRBV30 and TRBJ2-1; maybe TRBD1 (6 bases). Trimming removed 0 bases from V and 4 bases from J, with 10 bases in between. The germline gives CDR1 GTSNPN, CDR2 SVGIG (reference sequence). The CDR3 is made up of 14 amino acids. As DNA, the CDR3 is TGTGCCTGGAGTGTTGGGGGCATATACAATGAGCAGTTCTTC. This sequence encodes CAWSVGGIYNEQFF.

CDR3 nucleotide sequence: TGTGCCAGCAGCGCACACCAGTCAGGAATCTCTGGGGCCAACGTCCTGACTTTC. Its translation: CASSAHQSGISGANVLTF. The rearrangement uses TRBV7-2 and TRBJ2-6; D gene uncertain. The ends were cut back, 5 bases at V and 0 bases at J, with 17 bases in the middle. Germline V lookup: CDR1 SGHTA, CDR2 FQGNSA. The CDR3 is made up of 18 amino acids.

The V gene is TRBV21-1, the J gene TRBJ2-3; the table's D call TRBD2 went unverified against the DNA. TRBV21-1 is shown as a pseudogene. This CDR3 contains 18 residues. Here the CDR3 reads CASSKLAGGWVSTDTQYF. DNA for the CDR3: TGTGCCAGCAGCAAACTAGCGGGAGGTTGGGTTTCAACAGATACGCAGTATTTT.

The gene calls are TRBV5-1 and TRBJ1-2; D is ambiguous. This CDR3 contains 14 residues. V was clipped by 0 bases and J by 2 bases, with 8 bases between them. Germline values: CDR1 SGHRS, CDR2 YFSETQ. CDR3 nucleotides: TGCGCCAGCAGCTTGGCCCCGGAGAACTATGGCTACACCTTC. It specifies CASSLAPENYGYTF.

The rearrangement joins TRBV7-2 to TRBJ2-1; 11 bases are a match to TRBD2. The V and J ends lost 5 bases and 5 bases, in that order; junction bases with no gene match: 5. The CDR3 contains 15 residues. CDR1 and CDR2 (germline): SGHTA, FQGNSA. The DNA of the CDR3 is TGTGCCAGCAGCAATAGCGGGAGGGCCAACAATGAGCAGTTCTTC. Its translation: CASSNSGRANNEQFF.

The chain combines TRBV28 with TRBJ1-4, with D possibly matching TRBD1 (5 bases). With 4 bases removed from V and 10 bases from J, the gap between germline ends came to 16 bases. Per the germline V gene, CDR1 is MDHEN and CDR2 is SYDVKM. The CDR3 is made up of 14 amino acids. In DNA form, the CDR3 reads TGTGCCAGCAGTTGGGACTCCACGGGGGGAAAACTGTTTTTT. It specifies CASSWDSTGGKLFF.

This clone was seen just once. The V gene is TRBV7-9, the J gene TRBJ2-3; TRBD2 might be the D (6 bases). V dropped 1 base and J dropped 6 bases, with 14 bases sitting between them. This CDR3 spans 15 amino acids. Germline V gene lookup returns CDR1 SEHNR and CDR2 FQNEAQ (reference sequence). CDR3 DNA sequence: TGTGCCAGCAGCTTAGGTGCTAGCGCGGGGGATACGCAGTATTTT. Translated, it gives CASSLGASAGDTQYF.

The sample holds one count of this clone. The CDR3, as DNA: TGTGCCAGCAGCTTAGGGACAGTAAACTCTGGAAACACCATATATTTT. This translates into CASSLGTVNSGNTIYF. The chain uses TRBV7-2 and TRBJ1-3, with D perhaps TRBD1 (6 bases). Trimming stripped 1 base from V and 0 bases from J, with 10 bases between. This CDR3 contains 16 residues. CDR1 and CDR2 from the germline V gene are SGHTA and FQGNSA.

In this sample, this clone turned up once. The chain combines TRBV19 with TRBJ2-4; D possibly corresponds to TRBD1 (6 bases). V lost 7 bases to trimming and J lost 0 bases, with 16 bases between them. This CDR3 contains 16 residues. CDR1 and CDR2 (germline): LNHDA, SQIVND (reference sequence). CDR3: CASTPRRDKAKNIQYF. The CDR3 DNA sequence: TGTGCCAGTACCCCCCGTAGGGACAAAGCCAAAAACATTCAGTACTTC.

The chain employs TRBV18 and TRBJ1-1; TRBD1 matches 7 bases. This CDR3 has 13 residues. After removal of 6 bases from V and 2 bases from J, the junction contained 3 bases not matched to a gene. Germline values: CDR1 KGHSH, CDR2 LQKENI. The CDR3 sequence: CASSGDSNTEAFF. The CDR3 DNA follows: TGTGCCAGCTCGGGGGACAGTAACACTGAAGCTTTCTTT.

This sequence joins TRBV18 and TRBJ1-2; possibly TRBD1 for D (5 bases). This CDR3 has 13 residues. Deletions cut 4 bases from V and 5 bases from J, with 11 bases between. Germline V lookup: CDR1 KGHSH, CDR2 LQKENI. The CDR3 spells CASSLQAGYGYTF. The CDR3 nucleotides are TGTGCCAGCTCACTACAGGCGGGGTATGGCTACACCTTC.

The chain links TRBV10-3 to TRBJ2-5; a weak D match, TRBD2 (5 bases). The V gene lost 4 bases and the J gene lost 5 bases, with 17 bases spanning the gap. CDR1 and CDR2 from the germline V gene are ENHRY and SYGVKD. CDR3 size: 15 residues. Here the CDR3 reads CAISVGEAASETQYF. DNA for the CDR3: TGTGCCATCAGTGTGGGAGAGGCCGCCAGTGAGACCCAGTACTTC.

This clone was detected only once. The CDR3, as DNA: TGTGCCAGCAGCGATCGGACAGGGGGTCCATTATCTGGAAACACCATATATTTT. The encoded protein is CASSDRTGGPLSGNTIYF. This chain uses TRBV5-4 with TRBJ1-3; 10 bases align to TRBD1. This CDR3 has 18 amino acids. V lost 4 bases to trimming and J lost 1 base; unmatched junction nucleotides: 11. Germline V CDR1 and CDR2: SGHNT, YYREEE (reference sequence).

The chain employs TRBV28 and TRBJ1-5; TRBD1 matches 8 bases. V lost 8 bases to trimming and J lost 2 bases; unmatched junction nucleotides: 5. The length of the CDR3 is 14 residues. CDR1 and CDR2 (germline): MDHEN, SYDVKM. Here the CDR3 DNA reads TGTGCCAGCGGCCTGGACAGGGGCAATCAGCCCCAGCATTTT. Protein sequence: CASGLDRGNQPQHF.

This clone was detected once. V and J are TRBV19 and TRBJ2-2; D possibly corresponds to TRBD2 (5 bases). The germline V and J ends were trimmed by 3 bases and 4 bases, with 9 bases remaining between them. In germline, CDR1 is LNHDA, CDR2 SQIVND (reference sequence). The CDR3 totals 14 residues. CDR3 in amino acids: CASSITRGTGELFF. The CDR3 nucleotides are TGTGCCAGTAGTATCACCCGGGGCACCGGGGAGCTGTTTTTT.